A single sample is the source of the 27 T cell receptor beta chains below, sequenced in a study of shared clonotypes between healthy human individuals. The data were produced by immunoSEQ multiplex PCR, yet TCRdb's version contains in-frame clones alone and is incomplete. The table lists 2 million or so clones, 85% to 95% of them singletons. The sample was naive CD4+ T cells sorted from blood. Indicated subset: CD45RA+ positively selected. The receptors originated from a man aged 18 to 30 in good health.

The chain has TRBV10-3 and TRBJ2-3; 7 nucleotides match TRBD1. From germline, CDR1 is ENHRY and CDR2 SYGVKD. The CDR3 loop spans 13 amino acids. V shed 9 bases and J 0 bases; nucleotides not matched to a gene: 3. For the CDR3, the DNA is TGTGCCATAGGGACAGTTAGCACAGATACGCAGTATTTT. Translating it yields CAIGTVSTDTQYF.

This chain uses TRBV27 with TRBJ2-7; 8 positions match TRBD1. The V gene's germline CDR1 is MNHEY and CDR2 SMNVEV (reference sequence). The CDR3 contains 14 residues. Trimming at V came to 8 bases and at J to 0 bases, leaving 6 bases not matched to a gene. The CDR3 protein is CASRDRPSSYEQYF. The DNA of the CDR3 is TGTGCCAGCCGGGACAGGCCGAGCTCCTACGAGCAGTACTTC.

On this clone: The sample holds other DNA sequences that translate to the same CDR3. The rearrangement links TRBV30 to TRBJ2-7, with 7 bases aligning to TRBD2. The CDR3 totals 14 residues. V lost 0 bases and J lost 0; bases outside the gene matches: 2. Germline loops: CDR1 GTSNPN, CDR2 SVGIG (reference sequence). The CDR3 DNA is TGTGCCTGGAGTGTGGGGGGGACCTCCTACGAGCAGTACTTC. This translates into CAWSVGGTSYEQYF.

As regards this clone: One junction end disagrees with the germline gene, perhaps due to a read error. This chain connects TRBV6-5 to TRBJ2-5, with 12 bases aligning to TRBD2. The germline CDR1 and CDR2 sequences are MNHEY and SVGAGI. This CDR3 has 16 amino acids. CDR3 DNA: TGTGCCAGCAGTTTCGCTCTAGCGGGAGGGGAAGAGGCCCAGTACTTC. It yields the protein CASSFALAGGEEAQYF.

The genes are TRBV5-5 and TRBJ1-6; D remains unclear. The CDR3 has 14 residues. Germline V gives CDR1 SGHKS, CDR2 YYEKEE (reference sequence). The germline V and J ends were trimmed by 4 bases and 12 bases, with 17 bases remaining between them. CDR3 in amino acids: CASSPLGMAQPLHF. Here the CDR3 DNA reads TGTGCCAGCAGCCCTCTCGGGATGGCTCAACCCCTCCACTTT.

This chain connects TRBV10-3 to TRBJ2-1; 7 bases are a match to TRBD1. CDR1 ENHRY and CDR2 SYGVKD come from the germline V gene. This CDR3 spans 14 amino acids. Trimming removed 4 bases from V and 5 bases from J; junction bases left unmatched: 5. The CDR3 nucleotides are TGTGCCATCAGTGTAACAGGGGCGGACAATGAGCAGTTCTTC. Translated, it gives CAISVTGADNEQFF.

The genes are TRBV7-2 and TRBJ2-7, with a weak D call TRBD1 (6 bases). V dropped 1 base and J dropped 1 base, with 11 bases sitting between them. Germline lookup yields CDR1 SGHTA and CDR2 FQGNSA. This CDR3 has 15 amino acids. This CDR3 is CASSLVGTNSYEQYF. The CDR3 DNA reads as TGTGCCAGCAGCTTAGTCGGGACAAATTCCTACGAGCAGTACTTC.

The V and J genes are TRBV28 and TRBJ1-1; 8 nucleotides line up with TRBD1. The germline CDR1 and CDR2 sequences are MDHEN and SYDVKM. Trimming at V came to 5 bases and at J to 0 bases, leaving 5 bases not matched to a gene. CDR3 size: 15 residues. The CDR3 coding sequence is TGTGCCAGCAGTGCCCAGACAGGGGTGAACACTGAAGCTTTCTTT. This gives the protein CASSAQTGVNTEAFF.

This chain joins TRBV6-5 and TRBJ1-6; a weak D match, TRBD1 (6 bases). The CDR3 spans 15 residues. Between the trimmed V and J ends, which lost 7 bases and 4 bases, there was a span of 14 bases. Germline V gene sequence: CDR1 MNHEY, CDR2 SVGAGI. The CDR3 here is CASIRGASYNSPLHF. CDR3 bases: TGTGCCAGCATTCGGGGGGCGAGTTATAATTCACCCCTCCACTTT.

The chain joins TRBV7-8 to TRBJ1-1, with a possible D match to TRBD1 (6 bases). The V gene's germline CDR1 is SGHVS and CDR2 FQNEAQ. V lost 2 bases and J lost 1, with 8 bases in between. This CDR3 is built from 14 residues. As DNA, the CDR3 is TGTGCCAGCAGCTTAATGGACAGGAACACTGAAGCTTTCTTT. It translates to CASSLMDRNTEAFF.

About this clone itself: The same CDR3 is also encoded by other DNA sequences in this sample. The chain has TRBV5-1 and TRBJ1-5, with D possibly being TRBD1 (6 bases). CDR3 length: 16 amino acids. In germline, CDR1 is SGHRS, CDR2 YFSETQ. V lost 0 bases and J lost 0, with 10 bases in between. CDR3 coding DNA: TGCGCCAGCAGCTTGGAGGGGGGTTCTAGCAATCAGCCCCAGCATTTT. Translation gives CASSLEGGSSNQPQHF.

The V call is TRBV2, the J call TRBJ2-1; TRBD1 might be the D (5 bases). Germline loops: CDR1 SNHLY, CDR2 FYNNEI. V lost 4 bases and J lost 4, with 14 bases in between. The CDR3 is 15 amino acids. Written as DNA, the CDR3 is TGTGCCAGCAGTGTGTTCGGTAGGGGATACAATGAGCAGTTCTTC. It yields the protein CASSVFGRGYNEQFF.

The chain's CDR3 is CASSKSRVETQYF. The CDR3 DNA follows: TGTGCCAGCAGCAAAAGCAGGGTCGAGACCCAGTACTTC. The J gene is TRBJ2-5, the V gene TRBV21-1; the D segment call TRBD1 is taken from the table without a DNA check. TRBV21-1 is designated a pseudogene. The CDR3 sequence is 13 residues long.

The table lists this clone with a count of one. The CDR3 sequence: CASSLLAGANYEQYF. CDR3 in DNA: TGTGCCAGCAGCTTGCTAGCGGGGGCCAACTACGAGCAGTACTTC. The chain is built from TRBV11-2 and TRBJ2-7; 10 bases line up with TRBD2. Germline CDR1 and CDR2: SGHAT and FQNNGV. The CDR3 has 15 residues. Trimming cost V 3 bases and J 3 bases; bases outside gene matches: 5.

The rearrangement links TRBV27 to TRBJ2-7, with 8 bases lining up with TRBD2. The CDR3 spans 15 residues. With V trimmed by 5 bases and J by 3 bases, 9 bases remained unmatched. Germline V lookup: CDR1 MNHEY, CDR2 SMNVEV (reference sequence). The CDR3: CASSRSGGDNYEQYF. The CDR3 region has the DNA TGTGCCAGCAGTAGAAGCGGGGGAGACAACTACGAGCAGTACTTC.

This chain connects TRBV5-1 to TRBJ1-1; 7 nucleotides line up with TRBD1. V lost 4 bases to trimming and J lost 2 bases; unmatched junction nucleotides: 8. CDR1 SGHRS and CDR2 YFSETQ come from the germline V gene. CDR3 length: 15 amino acids. CDR3 residues: CASSRAGTANTEAFF. CDR3 nucleotides: TGCGCCAGCAGCAGAGCCGGGACAGCCAACACTGAAGCTTTCTTT.

The chain combines TRBV5-6 with TRBJ2-6; D tentatively fits TRBD1 or TRBD2 (5 bases each). CDR3 length: 17 amino acids. Per the germline V gene, CDR1 is SGHDT and CDR2 is YYEEEE. The V end lost 2 bases, the J end lost 0 bases, and 12 bases lay between the germline ends. The CDR3, as DNA: TGTGCCAGCAGCTTACTTGGGACGACCTCTGGGGCCAACGTCCTGACTTTC. This gives the protein CASSLLGTTSGANVLTF.

CDR3: CASSETGSSYEQYF. Written as DNA, the CDR3 is TGTGCCAGTTCGGAGACAGGGAGCTCCTACGAGCAGTACTTC. The J gene is TRBJ2-7, the V gene TRBV19; 7 positions agree with TRBD1. CDR1 and CDR2 from the germline V gene are LNHDA and SQIVND (reference sequence). V gave up 8 bases and J gave up 0 bases; unmatched junction bases: 7. The CDR3 consists of 14 residues. The full variable domain, with the rest looked up from reference TRBV19 and TRBJ2-7, is DGGITQSPKYLFRKEGQNVTLSCEQNLNHDAMYWYRQDPGQGLRLIYYSQIVNDFQKGDIAEGYSVSREKKESFPLTVTSAQKNPTAFYLCASSETGSSYEQYFGPGTRLTVT.

V gene TRBV11-2 combines with J gene TRBJ2-5; either TRBD1 or TRBD2 may fit D (6 bases each). V was clipped by 2 bases and J by 5 bases, with 12 bases between them. From germline, CDR1 is SGHAT and CDR2 FQNNGV. This CDR3 is 14 amino acids long. CDR3 region: CASSLRGRSETQYF. The CDR3 DNA is TGTGCCAGCAGCTTACGGGGGCGAAGCGAGACCCAGTACTTC.

As for this clone: This CDR3 is also generated by other DNA sequences in the sample. This rearrangement joins TRBV4-1 to TRBJ2-1; unclear D gene. Germline lookup yields CDR1 MGHRA and CDR2 YSYEKL. The CDR3 consists of 12 residues. V was cut by 0 bases and J by 7 bases, with 4 bases left in between. The CDR3 spells CASSQDRNEQFF. The CDR3, as DNA: TGCGCCAGCAGCCAAGATAGGAATGAGCAGTTCTTC.

V and J are TRBV6-1 and TRBJ2-7; 9 bases match TRBD1. The CDR3 runs to 15 residues. Germline V gene data show CDR1 as MNHNS and CDR2 as SASEGT. Trimming at V came to 2 bases and at J to 4 bases, leaving 6 bases not matched to a gene. The CDR3 nucleotides read TGTGCCAGCAGTGAAAACGACAGGGGGATTTACGAGCAGTACTTC. Its translation: CASSENDRGIYEQYF.

Worth noting for this clone: One junction end does not reproduce the germline sequence, and a read error may be involved. This chain uses TRBV5-1 with TRBJ2-1, with no clear D. This CDR3 spans 13 amino acids. Germline assignment: CDR1 SGHRS and CDR2 YFSETQ. The CDR3 region has the DNA TGCGCCAGCAGCTTGGAGGACCTTGGCCCTACGATCTTC. Translation gives CASSLEDLGPTIF.

For this clone: The identical CDR3 is also encoded by other nucleotide sequences in the sample. The chain has TRBV6-5 and TRBJ2-7; 11 bases map to TRBD2. Germline V gives CDR1 MNHEY, CDR2 SVGAGI. The junction had 4 bases not matched to a gene; V was cut back by 5 bases and J by 4 bases. The CDR3 is made up of 14 amino acids. The CDR3 reads CASSRLAGRYEQYF. CDR3 coding DNA: TGTGCCAGCAGTAGACTAGCGGGAAGGTACGAGCAGTACTTC.

The CDR3 is CASSQGTGGNTIYF. In DNA, the CDR3 is TGCGCCAGCAGCCAGGGGACGGGCGGAAACACCATATATTTT. The genes are TRBV4-3 and TRBJ1-3; D perhaps matches TRBD1 (5 bases). V was clipped by 3 bases and J by 4 bases, with 10 bases between them. This CDR3 is 14 amino acids long. Germline-derived CDR1 and CDR2 are LGHNA and YSLEER.

The chain recombines TRBV7-2 with TRBJ2-2; 9 nucleotides agree with TRBD1. V lost 4 bases to trimming and J lost 3 bases; unmatched junction nucleotides: 6. In germline, CDR1 is SGHTA, CDR2 FQGNSA. The length of the CDR3 is 16 residues. The CDR3 coding sequence is TGTGCCAGCAGCTGGGGACAGGGCGGGTACACCGGGGAGCTGTTTTTT. It translates to CASSWGQGGYTGELFF.

The chain combines TRBV5-1 with TRBJ2-7; D might be TRBD2 (6 bases). CDR1 SGHRS and CDR2 YFSETQ come from the germline V gene. V was clipped by 4 bases and J by 0 bases, with 11 bases between them. The CDR3 is 14 residues long. The CDR3 sequence is CASSGDLTSYEQYF. The CDR3, as DNA: TGCGCCAGCAGCGGGGACTTGACCTCCTACGAGCAGTACTTC.

The chain has TRBV11-2 and TRBJ2-7; tentatively, D is TRBD1 or TRBD2 (5 bases each). V was pared by 5 bases and J by 6 bases, with 8 bases between. The CDR3 extends over 11 amino acids. Germline assignment: CDR1 SGHAT and CDR2 FQNNGV. The CDR3 nucleotides read TGTGCCAGCAGCGCAGGGACCGAGCAGTACTTC. Amino acids: CASSAGTEQYF.